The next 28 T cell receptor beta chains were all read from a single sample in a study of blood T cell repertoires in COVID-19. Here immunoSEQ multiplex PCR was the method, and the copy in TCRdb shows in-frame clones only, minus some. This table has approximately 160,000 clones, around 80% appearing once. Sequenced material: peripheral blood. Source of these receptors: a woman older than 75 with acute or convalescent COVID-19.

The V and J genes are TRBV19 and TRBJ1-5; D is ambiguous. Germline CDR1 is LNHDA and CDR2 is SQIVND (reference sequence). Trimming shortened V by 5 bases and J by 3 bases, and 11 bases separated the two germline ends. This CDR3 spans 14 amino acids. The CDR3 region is CASSYGSHNQPQHF. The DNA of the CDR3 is TGTGCCAGTAGTTACGGGAGCCACAATCAGCCCCAGCATTTT.

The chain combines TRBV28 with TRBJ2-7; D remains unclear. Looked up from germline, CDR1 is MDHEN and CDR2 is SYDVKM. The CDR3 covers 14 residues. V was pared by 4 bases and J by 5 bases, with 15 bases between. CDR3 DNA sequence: TGTGCCAGCAGTTCCAAATACTCCACCCACGAGCAGTACTTC. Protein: CASSSKYSTHEQYF.

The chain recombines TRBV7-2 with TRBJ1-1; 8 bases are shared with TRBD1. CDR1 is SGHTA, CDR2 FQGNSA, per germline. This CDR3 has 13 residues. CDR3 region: CATDRGGVTEAFF. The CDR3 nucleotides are TGTGCTACCGACAGGGGAGGCGTCACTGAAGCTTTCTTT. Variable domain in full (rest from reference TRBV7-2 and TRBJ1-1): GAGVSQSPSNKVTEKGKDVELRCDPISGHTALYWYRQSLGQGLEFLIYFQGNSAPDKSGLPSDRFSAERTGGSVSTLTIQRTQQEDSAVYLCATDRGGVTEAFFGQGTRLTVV.

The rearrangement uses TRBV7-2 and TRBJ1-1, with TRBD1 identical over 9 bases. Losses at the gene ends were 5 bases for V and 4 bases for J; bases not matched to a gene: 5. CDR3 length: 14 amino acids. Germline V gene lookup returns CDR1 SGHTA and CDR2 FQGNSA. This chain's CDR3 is CASSADRGSTEAFF. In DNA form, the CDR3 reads TGTGCCAGCAGCGCGGACAGGGGAAGCACTGAAGCTTTCTTT. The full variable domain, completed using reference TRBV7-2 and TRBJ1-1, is GAGVSQSPSNKVTEKGKDVELRCDPISGHTALYWYRQSLGQGLEFLIYFQGNSAPDKSGLPSDRFSAERTGGSVSTLTIQRTQQEDSAVYLCASSADRGSTEAFFGQGTRLTVV.

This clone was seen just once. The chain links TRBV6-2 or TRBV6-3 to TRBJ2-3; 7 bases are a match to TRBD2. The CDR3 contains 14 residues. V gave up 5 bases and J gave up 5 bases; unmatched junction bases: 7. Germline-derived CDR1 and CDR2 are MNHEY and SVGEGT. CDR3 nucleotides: TGTGCCAGCAGTGGAGCGGGGAGGGGAGATACGCAGTATTTT. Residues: CASSGAGRGDTQYF.

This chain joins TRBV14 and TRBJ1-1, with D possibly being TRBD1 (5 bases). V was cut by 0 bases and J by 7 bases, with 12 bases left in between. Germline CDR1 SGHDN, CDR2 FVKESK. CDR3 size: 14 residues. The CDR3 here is CASSQDPGGGEAFF. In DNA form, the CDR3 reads TGTGCCAGCAGCCAAGATCCGGGCGGGGGTGAAGCTTTCTTT.

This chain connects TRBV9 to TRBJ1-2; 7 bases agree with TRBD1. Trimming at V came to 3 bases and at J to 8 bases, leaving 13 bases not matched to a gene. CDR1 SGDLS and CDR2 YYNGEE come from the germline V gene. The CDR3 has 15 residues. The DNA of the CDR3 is TGTGCCAGCAGCGCAACGCAAACAGGGGCTGGAGGCTACACCTTC. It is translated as CASSATQTGAGGYTF.

CDR3 bases: TGTGCCTGGAGTTGGACAGGGGTTGGAAACACCATATATTTT. Its translation: CAWSWTGVGNTIYF. The chain recombines TRBV30 with TRBJ1-3; the match to TRBD1 covers 9 bases. The ends lost 2 bases at V and 3 bases at J; junction bases unmatched: 2. Germline V gene sequence: CDR1 GTSNPN, CDR2 SVGIG (reference sequence). The CDR3 totals 14 residues.

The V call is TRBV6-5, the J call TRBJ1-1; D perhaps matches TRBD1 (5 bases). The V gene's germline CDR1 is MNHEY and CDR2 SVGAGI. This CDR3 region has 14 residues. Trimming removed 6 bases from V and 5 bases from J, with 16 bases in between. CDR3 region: CASRVTVFGTEAFF. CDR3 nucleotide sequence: TGTGCCAGCAGGGTGACAGTATTTGGAACTGAAGCTTTCTTT.

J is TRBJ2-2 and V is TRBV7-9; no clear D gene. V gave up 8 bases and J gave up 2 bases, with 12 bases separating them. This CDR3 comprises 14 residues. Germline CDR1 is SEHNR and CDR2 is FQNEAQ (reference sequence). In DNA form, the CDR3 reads TGTGCCAGCTTTTCCAGACTCAACACCGGGGAGCTGTTTTTT. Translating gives CASFSRLNTGELFF.

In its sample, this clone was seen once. The CDR3 reads CAWKKGQGYRGYTF. CDR3 DNA sequence: TGTGCCTGGAAAAAGGGACAGGGGTACCGTGGCTACACCTTC. The rearrangement joins TRBV30 to TRBJ1-2; TRBD1 agrees at 10 bases. V lost 4 bases and J lost 7; bases outside the gene matches: 9. The CDR3 loop spans 14 amino acids. Germline CDR1 and CDR2: GTSNPN and SVGIG (reference sequence). The full variable domain, completed using reference TRBV30 and TRBJ1-2, is SQTIHQWPATLVQPVGSPLSLECTVEGTSNPNLYWYRQAAGRGLQLLFYSVGIGQISSEVPQNLSASRPQDRQFILSSKKLLLSDSGFYLCAWKKGQGYRGYTFGSGTRLTVV.

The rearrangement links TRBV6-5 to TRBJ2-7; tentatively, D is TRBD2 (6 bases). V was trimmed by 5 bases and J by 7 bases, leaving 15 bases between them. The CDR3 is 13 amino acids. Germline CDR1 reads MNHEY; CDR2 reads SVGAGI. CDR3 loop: CASSPQAGREQYF. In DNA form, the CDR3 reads TGTGCCAGCAGTCCCCAGGCAGGGAGGGAGCAGTACTTC.

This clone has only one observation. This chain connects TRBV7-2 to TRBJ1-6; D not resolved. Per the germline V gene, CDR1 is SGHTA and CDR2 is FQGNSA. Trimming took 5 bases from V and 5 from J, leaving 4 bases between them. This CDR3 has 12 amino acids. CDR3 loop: CASSQNNSPLHF. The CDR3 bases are TGTGCCAGCAGCCAGAATAATTCACCCCTCCACTTT.

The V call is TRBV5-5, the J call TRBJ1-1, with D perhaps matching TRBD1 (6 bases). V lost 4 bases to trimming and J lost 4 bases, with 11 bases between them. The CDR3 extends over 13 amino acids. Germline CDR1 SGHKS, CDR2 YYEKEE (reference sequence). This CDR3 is CASSRGQSTEAFF. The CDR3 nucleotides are TGTGCCAGCAGCCGAGGACAGAGCACTGAAGCTTTCTTT.

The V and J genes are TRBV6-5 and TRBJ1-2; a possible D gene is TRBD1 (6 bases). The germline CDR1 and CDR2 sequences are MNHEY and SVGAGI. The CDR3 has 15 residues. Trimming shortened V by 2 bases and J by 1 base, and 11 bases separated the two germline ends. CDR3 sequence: CASSYAGASNYGYTF. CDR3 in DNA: TGTGCCAGCAGTTACGCAGGGGCGAGTAACTATGGCTACACCTTC.

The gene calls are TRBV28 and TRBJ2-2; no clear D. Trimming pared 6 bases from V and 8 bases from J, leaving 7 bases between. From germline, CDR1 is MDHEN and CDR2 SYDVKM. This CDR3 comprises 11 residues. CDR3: CASSRTGELFF. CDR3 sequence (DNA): TGTGCCAGCAGCCGAACAGGGGAGCTGTTTTTT.

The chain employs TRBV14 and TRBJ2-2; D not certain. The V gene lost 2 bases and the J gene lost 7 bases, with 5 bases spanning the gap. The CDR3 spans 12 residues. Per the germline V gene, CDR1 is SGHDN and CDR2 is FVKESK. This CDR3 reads CASSQIYGELFF. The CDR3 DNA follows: TGTGCCAGCAGCCAAATATACGGGGAGCTGTTTTTT. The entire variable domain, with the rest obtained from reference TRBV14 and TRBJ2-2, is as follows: EAGVTQFPSHSVIEKGQTVTLRCDPISGHDNLYWYRRVMGKEIKFLLHFVKESKQDESGMPNNRFLAERTGGTYSTLKVQPAELEDSGVYFCASSQIYGELFFGEGSRLTVL.

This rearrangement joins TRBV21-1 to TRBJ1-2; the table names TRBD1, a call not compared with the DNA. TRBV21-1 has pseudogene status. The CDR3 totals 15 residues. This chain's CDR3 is CASSKDSDSNYGYTF. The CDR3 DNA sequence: TGTGCCAGCAGCAAAGATAGTGACAGTAACTATGGCTACACCTTC.

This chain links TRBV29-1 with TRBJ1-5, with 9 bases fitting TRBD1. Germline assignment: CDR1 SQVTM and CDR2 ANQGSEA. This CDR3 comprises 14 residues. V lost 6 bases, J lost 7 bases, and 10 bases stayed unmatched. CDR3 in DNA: TGCAGCGTGGGCACCGGGACAGGGTCCCAGCCCCAGCATTTT. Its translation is CSVGTGTGSQPQHF.

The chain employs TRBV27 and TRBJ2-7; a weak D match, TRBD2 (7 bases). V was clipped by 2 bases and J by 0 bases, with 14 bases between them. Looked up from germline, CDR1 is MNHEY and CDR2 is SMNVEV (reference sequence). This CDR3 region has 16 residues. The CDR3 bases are TGTGCCAGCAGTTTAAGGGGGAGGGGAAGCTCCTACGAGCAGTACTTC. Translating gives CASSLRGRGSSYEQYF.

CDR3: CASKPLQGTGNTIYF. CDR3 bases: TGTGCCAGCAAGCCTCTGCAGGGAACCGGAAACACCATATATTTT. The V gene is TRBV28, the J gene TRBJ1-3; D possibly corresponds to TRBD1 (5 bases). CDR3 length: 15 residues. V dropped 7 bases and J dropped 4 bases, with 17 bases sitting between them. Germline CDR1 and CDR2: MDHEN and SYDVKM.

DNA for the CDR3: TGTGCCAGCAGGGTTGCCCAGGGGGTGGTAGCTTTCTTT. Its translation is CASRVAQGVVAFF. J is TRBJ1-1 and V is TRBV2, with 7 positions matching TRBD1. CDR1 and CDR2 (germline): SNHLY, FYNNEI. This CDR3 comprises 13 residues. The ends lost 6 bases at V and 10 bases at J; junction bases unmatched: 11.

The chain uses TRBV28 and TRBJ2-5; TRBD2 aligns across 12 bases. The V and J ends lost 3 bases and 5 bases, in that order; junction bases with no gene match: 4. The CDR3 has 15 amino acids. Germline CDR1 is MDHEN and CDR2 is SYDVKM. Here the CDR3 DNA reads TGTGCCAGCAGTTTCCTAGCGGGAGGGTCGGAGACCCAGTACTTC. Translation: CASSFLAGGSETQYF.

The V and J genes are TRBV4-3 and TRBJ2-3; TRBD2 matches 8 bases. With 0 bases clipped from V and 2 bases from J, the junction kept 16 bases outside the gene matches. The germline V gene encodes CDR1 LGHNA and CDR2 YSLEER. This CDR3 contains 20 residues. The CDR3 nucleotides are TGCGCCAGCAGCCAAGAATGGGAGGTCGGGGGGGCAACCTACACAGATACGCAGTATTTT. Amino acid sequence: CASSQEWEVGGATYTDTQYF.

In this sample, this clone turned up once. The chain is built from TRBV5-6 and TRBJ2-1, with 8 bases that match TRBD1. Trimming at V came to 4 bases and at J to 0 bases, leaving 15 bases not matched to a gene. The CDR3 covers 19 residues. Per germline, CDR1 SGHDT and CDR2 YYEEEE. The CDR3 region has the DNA TGTGCCAGCAGCGGAGTAGGAACAGGGGGGCCCCTCTCCTACAATGAGCAGTTCTTC. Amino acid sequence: CASSGVGTGGPLSYNEQFF.

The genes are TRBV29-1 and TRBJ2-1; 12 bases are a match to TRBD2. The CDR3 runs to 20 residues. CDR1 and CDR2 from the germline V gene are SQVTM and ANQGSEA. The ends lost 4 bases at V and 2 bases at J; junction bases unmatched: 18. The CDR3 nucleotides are TGCAGCGTTGCGGTAGTGTTGGCTAGCGGGAGGGCATTAACCTACAATGAGCAGTTCTTC. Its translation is CSVAVVLASGRALTYNEQFF.

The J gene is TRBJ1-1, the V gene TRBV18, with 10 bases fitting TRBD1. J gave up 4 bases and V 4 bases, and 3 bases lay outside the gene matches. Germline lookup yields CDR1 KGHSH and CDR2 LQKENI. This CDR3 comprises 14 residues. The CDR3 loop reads CASSLGQGGTEAFF. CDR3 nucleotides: TGTGCCAGCTCACTAGGACAGGGGGGCACTGAAGCTTTCTTT. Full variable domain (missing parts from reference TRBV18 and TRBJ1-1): NAGVMQNPRHLVRRRGQEARLRCSPMKGHSHVYWYRQLPEEGLKFMVYLQKENIIDESGMPKERFSAEFPKEGPSILRIQQVVRGDSAAYFCASSLGQGGTEAFFGQGTRLTVV.

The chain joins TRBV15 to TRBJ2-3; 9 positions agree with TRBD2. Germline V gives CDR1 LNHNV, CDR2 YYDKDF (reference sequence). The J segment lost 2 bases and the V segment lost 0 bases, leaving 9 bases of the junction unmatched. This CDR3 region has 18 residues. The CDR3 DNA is TGTGCCACCAGCAGAGATCGAGCTAGCGGGGCCTACACAGATACGCAGTATTTT. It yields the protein CATSRDRASGAYTDTQYF.